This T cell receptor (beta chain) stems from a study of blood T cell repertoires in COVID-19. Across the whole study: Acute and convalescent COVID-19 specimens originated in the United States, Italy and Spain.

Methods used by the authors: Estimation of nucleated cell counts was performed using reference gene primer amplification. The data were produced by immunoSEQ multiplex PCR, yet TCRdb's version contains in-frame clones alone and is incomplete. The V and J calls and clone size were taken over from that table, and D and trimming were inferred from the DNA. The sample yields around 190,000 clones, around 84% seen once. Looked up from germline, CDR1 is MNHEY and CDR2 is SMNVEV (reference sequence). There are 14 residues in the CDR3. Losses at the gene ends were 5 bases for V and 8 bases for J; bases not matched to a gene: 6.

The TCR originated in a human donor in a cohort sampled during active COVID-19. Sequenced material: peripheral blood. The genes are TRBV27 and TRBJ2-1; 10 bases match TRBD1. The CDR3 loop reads CASSLGQGNDEQFF. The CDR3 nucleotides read TGTGCCAGCAGTCTGGGACAGGGGAATGATGAGCAGTTCTTC.